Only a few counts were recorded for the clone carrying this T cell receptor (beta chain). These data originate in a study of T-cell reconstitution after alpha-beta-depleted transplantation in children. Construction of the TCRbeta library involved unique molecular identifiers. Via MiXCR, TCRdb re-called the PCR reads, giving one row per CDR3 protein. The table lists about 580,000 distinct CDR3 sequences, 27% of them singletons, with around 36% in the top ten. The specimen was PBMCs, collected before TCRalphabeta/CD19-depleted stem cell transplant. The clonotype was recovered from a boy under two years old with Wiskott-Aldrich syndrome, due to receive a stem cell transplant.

As DNA, the CDR3 is TGCAGTGCTAGAGATAGCGGAGCCTACAATGAGCAGTTCTTC. Residues: CSARDSGAYNEQFF. The J gene is TRBJ2-1, the V gene TRBV20-1, with D perhaps TRBD2 (6 bases). Trimming stripped 0 bases from V and 2 bases from J, with 8 bases between. The CDR3 loop spans 14 amino acids. Germline CDR1 reads DFQATT; CDR2 reads SNEGSKA (reference sequence).